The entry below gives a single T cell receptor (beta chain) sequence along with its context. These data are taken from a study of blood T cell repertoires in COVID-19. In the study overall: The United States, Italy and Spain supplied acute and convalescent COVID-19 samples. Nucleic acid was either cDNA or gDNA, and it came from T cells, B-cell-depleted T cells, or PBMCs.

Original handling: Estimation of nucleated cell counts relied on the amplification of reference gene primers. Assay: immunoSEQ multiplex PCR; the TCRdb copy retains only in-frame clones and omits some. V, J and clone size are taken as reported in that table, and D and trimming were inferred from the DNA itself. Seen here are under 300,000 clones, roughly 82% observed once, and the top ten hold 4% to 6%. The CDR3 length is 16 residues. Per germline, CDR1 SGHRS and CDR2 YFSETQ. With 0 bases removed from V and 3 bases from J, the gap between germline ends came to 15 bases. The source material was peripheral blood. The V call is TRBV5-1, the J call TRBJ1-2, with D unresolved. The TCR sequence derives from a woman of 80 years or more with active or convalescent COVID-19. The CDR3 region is CASSLGSGRPDYGYTF. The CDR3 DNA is TGCGCCAGCAGCTTGGGCAGCGGCAGGCCAGACTATGGCTACACCTTC.